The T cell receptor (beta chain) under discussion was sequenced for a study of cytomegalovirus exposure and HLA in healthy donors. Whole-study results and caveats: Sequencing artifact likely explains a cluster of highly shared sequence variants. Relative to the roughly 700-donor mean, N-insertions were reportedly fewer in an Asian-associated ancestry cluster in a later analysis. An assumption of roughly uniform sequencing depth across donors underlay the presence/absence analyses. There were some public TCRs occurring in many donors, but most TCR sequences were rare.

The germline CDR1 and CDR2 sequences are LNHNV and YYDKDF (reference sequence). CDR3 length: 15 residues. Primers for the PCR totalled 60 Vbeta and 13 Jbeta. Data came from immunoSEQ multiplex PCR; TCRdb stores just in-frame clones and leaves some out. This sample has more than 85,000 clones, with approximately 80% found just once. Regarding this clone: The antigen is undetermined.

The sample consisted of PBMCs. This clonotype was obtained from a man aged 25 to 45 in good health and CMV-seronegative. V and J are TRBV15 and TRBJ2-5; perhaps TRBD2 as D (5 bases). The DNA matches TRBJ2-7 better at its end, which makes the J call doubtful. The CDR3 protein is CATSRETGSSYEQYF. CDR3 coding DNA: TGTGCCACCAGCAGAGAGACGGGGTCCTCCTACGAGCAGTACTTC.